The subject of this entry is one T cell receptor beta chain. Its antigen is currently unknown. Treatment here: roughly ten-day PBMC culture with coronavirus spike peptide pools or control peptides (ViraFEST assay). Antigen-specific T cell expansion with peptide pools preceded TCR sequencing in the ViraFEST approach. Negative selection yielded CD4+ T cells from day-10 cultures. With the Oncomine TCR Beta short-read assay, DNA from cultured CD4+ T cells was sequenced. Cultured CD4+ T cells yielded the extracted genomic DNA. TCRdb reprocessed the PCR reads via MiXCR and lists one record per CDR3 protein. The sample lists roughly 20,000 distinct CDR3 sequences; 43% were seen once. The sample originates from a study of vaccination and CD4 T cells after COVID-19. Study context: The BNT162b2 or mRNA-1273 vaccine was given to participants in two doses.

Trimming shortened V by 3 bases and J by 0 bases, and 11 bases separated the two germline ends. The CDR3 has 14 residues. Germline lookup yields CDR1 DFQATT and CDR2 SNEGSKA (reference sequence). This clonotype was sampled from a human donor who had recovered from COVID-19. Source: CD4+ T cells from blood, cultured in vitro, taken after SARS-CoV-2 vaccination. V gene TRBV20-1 combines with J gene TRBJ2-5, with D hard to call. The CDR3 coding sequence is TGCAGTGCTAGCCCCCCCTCGTACCAAGAGACCCAGTACTTC. Residues: CSASPPSYQETQYF.